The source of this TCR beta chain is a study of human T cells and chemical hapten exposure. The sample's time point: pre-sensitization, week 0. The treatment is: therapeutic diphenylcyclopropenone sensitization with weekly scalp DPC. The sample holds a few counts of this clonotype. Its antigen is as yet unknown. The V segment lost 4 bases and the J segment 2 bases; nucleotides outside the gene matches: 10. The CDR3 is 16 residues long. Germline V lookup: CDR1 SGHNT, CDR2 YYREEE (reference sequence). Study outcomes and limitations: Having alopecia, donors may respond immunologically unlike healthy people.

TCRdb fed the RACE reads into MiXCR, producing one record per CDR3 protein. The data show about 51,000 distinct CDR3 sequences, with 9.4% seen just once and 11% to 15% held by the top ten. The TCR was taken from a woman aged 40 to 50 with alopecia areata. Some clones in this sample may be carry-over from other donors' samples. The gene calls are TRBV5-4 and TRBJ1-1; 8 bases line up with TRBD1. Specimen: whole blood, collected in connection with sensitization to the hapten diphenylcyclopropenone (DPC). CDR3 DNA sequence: TGTGCCAGCAGCAATTATTGGACAGGGAAAAACACTGAAGCTTTCTTT. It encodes CASSNYWTGKNTEAFF.